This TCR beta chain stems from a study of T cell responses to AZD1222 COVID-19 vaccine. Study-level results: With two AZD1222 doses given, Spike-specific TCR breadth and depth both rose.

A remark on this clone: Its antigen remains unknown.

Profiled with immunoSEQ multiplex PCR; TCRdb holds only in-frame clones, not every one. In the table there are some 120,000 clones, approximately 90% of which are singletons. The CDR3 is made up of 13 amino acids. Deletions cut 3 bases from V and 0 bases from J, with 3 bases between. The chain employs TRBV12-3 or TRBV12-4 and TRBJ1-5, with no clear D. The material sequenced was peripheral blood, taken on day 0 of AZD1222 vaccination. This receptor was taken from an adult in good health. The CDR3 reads CASSLGSNQPQHF. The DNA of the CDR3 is TGTGCCAGCAGTTTGGGTAGCAATCAGCCCCAGCATTTT.